Listed below are T cell receptor beta chains from one sample, sequenced in a study of control samples from healthy donors and cancer patients. TCRdb's copy holds only in-frame clones and misses some; the assay was immunoSEQ multiplex PCR. The sample records 130,000 to 150,000 clones, under 90% being singletons. Specimen: blood. The receptor set was obtained from a man aged 25 to 40 in good health. The CDR3 runs from the conserved cysteine through the conserved F or W. The order of the fields is clone size, D gene, V gene, J gene, CDR3 protein, CDR3 DNA. D genes are given only for firm matches. Only part of the rows carry a size: once, few, many, or a class if the clone is expanded.

-	TRBD2	TRBV11-2	TRBJ2-5	CASTLAGGGAGVTQYF	TGTGCCAGCACCCTGGCTGGCGGGGGGGCAGGGGTGACCCAGTACTTC
-	TRBD1	TRBV24-1	TRBJ2-1	CATGKTGGRNNEQFF	TGTGCCACCGGGAAGACAGGGGGCAGGAACAATGAGCAGTTCTTC
-	-	TRBV20-1	TRBJ2-7	CSAGGMNEQYF	TGCAGTGCCGGGGGTATGAACGAGCAGTACTTC
-	-	TRBV18	TRBJ2-6	CASSPSLSSSGANVLTF	TGTGCCAGCTCACCGTCACTTTCGAGCTCTGGGGCCAACGTCCTGACTTTC
-	-	TRBV3-1/TRBV3-2	TRBJ2-7	CASSQGFQVGEGEQYF	TGTGCCAGCAGCCAGGGCTTCCAGGTAGGTGAAGGCGAGCAGTACTTC
-	-	TRBV27	TRBJ2-4	CASSLMRNTDIQYF	TGTGCCAGCAGTTTAATGCGTAATACGGACATTCAGTACTTC
-	TRBD2	TRBV19	TRBJ2-5	CASSIWGGGTETQYF	TGTGCCAGTAGTATATGGGGCGGGGGGACGGAGACCCAGTACTTC
once	TRBD1	TRBV2	TRBJ2-7	CASRRQGANYEQYF	TGTGCCAGCAGGCGACAGGGGGCGAACTACGAGCAGTACTTC
-	-	TRBV14	TRBJ2-2	CASSQARGGELFF	TGTGCCAGCAGCCAAGCGAGGGGCGGGGAGCTGTTTTTT
few	-	TRBV7-9	TRBJ2-2	CASSLTGLVAGELFF	TGTGCCAGCAGCTTAACGGGTCTGGTTGCCGGGGAGCTGTTTTTT
-	-	TRBV19	TRBJ2-7	CASSDMGANEQYF	TGTGCCAGTAGCGATATGGGGGCAAACGAGCAGTACTTC
-	TRBD1	TRBV6-2/TRBV6-3	TRBJ1-2	CASTPTGGIYYTF	TGTGCCAGCACCCCGACAGGGGGAATCTACTACACCTTC
-	TRBD2	TRBV19	TRBJ2-1	CATALAARYNEQFF	TGTGCCACCGCACTAGCGGCTCGATACAATGAGCAGTTCTTC
once	-	TRBV11-2	TRBJ1-1	CASSLLVGGVTEAFF	TGTGCCAGCAGCTTGTTGGTTGGGGGTGTCACTGAAGCTTTCTTT
-	-	TRBV5-1	TRBJ2-7	CASSLRANGYEQYF	TGCGCCAGCAGCTTGCGGGCGAATGGCTACGAGCAGTACTTC
once	-	TRBV5-6	TRBJ2-7	CASSFGGTAYEQYF	TGTGCCAGCAGCTTCGGCGGGACGGCTTACGAGCAGTACTTC
-	-	TRBV7-9	TRBJ2-7	CASSLPYRDFAYEQYF	TGTGCCAGCAGCTTACCTTACCGGGACTTCGCCTACGAGCAGTACTTC
-	-	TRBV5-6	TRBJ2-1	CASSLVEDYSSAHEQFF	TGTGCCAGCAGCTTGGTTGAGGACTATTCCTCCGCTCATGAGCAGTTCTTC
-	TRBD1	TRBV7-3	TRBJ2-1	CASSLTRDRGSNEQFF	TGTGCCAGCAGCTTAACCCGGGACAGGGGTTCCAATGAGCAGTTCTTC
-	TRBD1	TRBV6-6	TRBJ2-1	CASTKDRGEQFF	TGTGCCAGCACTAAGGACAGGGGTGAGCAGTTCTTC
-	-	TRBV27	TRBJ2-1	CASSQANEQFF	TGTGCCAGCAGTCAGGCGAATGAGCAGTTCTTC
-	-	TRBV20-1	TRBJ2-7	CRPTPTYEQYF	TGCAGACCGACACCGACCTACGAGCAGTACTTC
-	TRBD1	TRBV19	TRBJ1-1	CASSLLYTGGTEAFF	TGTGCCAGTAGTCTCCTATACACAGGGGGCACTGAAGCTTTCTTT
-	-	TRBV6-4	TRBJ2-2	CASSVGSTGELFF	TGTGCCAGCAGTGTTGGGAGCACCGGGGAGCTGTTTTTT
-	-	TRBV10-3	TRBJ1-1	CAISESFAGNTEAFF	TGTGCCATCAGTGAGTCTTTCGCGGGAAACACTGAAGCTTTCTTT
-	TRBD2	TRBV24-1	TRBJ2-1	CATSTSGGKSSYNEQFF	TGTGCCACCAGTACTAGCGGGGGGAAGAGCTCCTACAATGAGCAGTTCTTC
-	-	TRBV28	TRBJ2-6	CASKGRVASGANVLTF	TGTGCCAGCAAGGGGCGGGTCGCCTCTGGGGCCAACGTCCTGACTTTC
once	TRBD2	TRBV3-1/TRBV3-2	TRBJ2-1	CASSPAGTSRHNEQFF	TGTGCCAGCAGCCCCGCCGGGACTAGTCGACATAATGAGCAGTTCTTC
-	-	TRBV29-1	TRBJ1-4	CSVVGDAGEKLFF	TGCAGCGTTGTAGGGGACGCGGGTGAAAAACTGTTTTTT
-	-	TRBV5-4	TRBJ2-7	CASSPERAEQYF	TGTGCCAGCAGCCCGGAGCGGGCGGAGCAGTACTTC
-	TRBD2	TRBV24-1	TRBJ2-5	CATSDPSGGGPGETQYF	TGTGCCACCAGTGATCCCAGCGGGGGGGGGCCGGGAGAGACCCAGTACTTC